This T cell receptor beta chain was recorded in a study of response to subunit inactivated influenza vaccine. Details on this clonotype: Its antigen is as yet unknown.

Germline lookup yields CDR1 MNHNS and CDR2 SASEGT. V lost 4 bases and J 1 base, leaving 12 bases between the germline ends. The CDR3 has 15 amino acids. General study points: The authors offered the suggestion that each seasonal influenza vaccination recruits few new T cells.

TCRdb re-called the RT-PCR reads through MiXCR, storing one row per CDR3 protein. The repertoire holds 500,000 to 750,000 distinct CDR3 sequences, around 15% seen once, with over 8.5% in the top ten. The sequence was obtained from a man aged 45-65 years who received an inactivated influenza vaccine. Specimen: PBMCs from blood, collected 11 to 12 days after vaccination. The chain combines TRBV6-1 with TRBJ2-3; tentative D call: TRBD1 (5 bases). This chain's CDR3 is CASSVRQFGTDTQYF. As DNA, the CDR3 is TGTGCCAGCAGTGTGAGACAGTTCGGCACAGATACGCAGTATTTT.